These T cell receptor beta chains were read from a single sample in a study of OX40 agonist ivuxolimab in advanced cancers. Sequencing used immunoSEQ multiplex PCR; TCRdb keeps in-frame clones, though not all of them. Of 9,500 to 15,000 clones listed, under 80% were seen once; the top ten hold roughly 29%. Sample: CD4+ or CD8+ T cells sorted from blood, taken in a trial of the OX40 agonist ivuxolimab. The receptor source for this set is an adult with an advanced solid tumor such as melanoma, head and neck, liver or kidney cancer. The CDR3 runs from the conserved cysteine through the conserved F or W. A D gene is named only where the DNA matches it firmly. Only some rows state a clone size, as once, few, many or a class for expanded clones.

D gene,J gene,V gene,clone size,CDR3 protein,CDR3 DNA
NA,TRBJ2-1,TRBV7-9,NA,CASSPLERASSYNEQFF,TGTGCCAGCAGCCCCCTTGAGCGGGCCAGCTCCTACAATGAGCAGTTCTTC
NA,TRBJ2-1,TRBV5-1,large,CASSLAGEKDFYNEQFF,TGCGCCAGCAGCTTGGCGGGAGAGAAGGATTTCTACAATGAGCAGTTCTTC
TRBD1,TRBJ1-1,TRBV2,NA,CASRQDRGVTEAFF,TGTGCCAGCAGGCAGGACAGGGGGGTCACTGAAGCTTTCTTT
TRBD1,TRBJ2-7,TRBV13,NA,CASSSILGTGGYEQYF,TGTGCCAGCAGCTCCATTCTTGGGACAGGGGGCTACGAGCAGTACTTC
TRBD2,TRBJ2-3,TRBV4-1,NA,CASSYLAGVTTDTQYF,TGCGCCAGCAGCTACCTAGCGGGAGTGACCACAGATACGCAGTATTTT
TRBD1,TRBJ2-3,TRBV28,NA,CASRLAGGLSTDTQYF,TGTGCCAGCAGGTTGGCAGGGGGATTGAGCACAGATACGCAGTATTTT
NA,TRBJ1-1,TRBV30,NA,CAWSLQGMNTEAFF,TGTGCCTGGTCCCTACAGGGTATGAACACTGAAGCTTTCTTT
TRBD1,TRBJ1-5,TRBV2,NA,CASSEYRGGNQPQHF,TGTGCCAGCAGTGAATACAGGGGTGGCAATCAGCCCCAGCATTTT
NA,TRBJ2-5,TRBV27,NA,CASSEQGAETQYF,TGTGCCAGCAGTGAACAGGGTGCGGAGACCCAGTACTTC
TRBD2,TRBJ2-2,TRBV5-7,NA,CASSLGQVASGANTGELFF,TGTGCCAGCAGCTTGGGACAGGTAGCTAGCGGGGCGAACACCGGGGAGCTGTTTTTT
NA,TRBJ1-1,TRBV5-6,few,CASSPMAQNTEAFF,TGTGCCAGCAGCCCCATGGCCCAAAACACTGAAGCTTTCTTT
TRBD1,TRBJ1-4,TRBV28,few,CASGERDSAAPNGEKLFF,TGTGCCAGCGGGGAACGGGACAGCGCCGCCCCGAACGGTGAAAAACTGTTTTTT
NA,TRBJ2-1,TRBV25-1,NA,CASSELGGYLFF,TGTGCCAGCAGTGAATTGGGCGGATATCTGTTCTTC
NA,TRBJ1-4,TRBV5-4,NA,CASSLDRGQEKLFF,TGTGCCAGCAGCTTGGACCGAGGGCAGGAAAAACTGTTTTTT
TRBD2,TRBJ2-1,TRBV27,NA,CASQGSGGINEQFF,TGTGCTTCTCAGGGGAGCGGGGGCATCAATGAGCAGTTCTTC
NA,TRBJ2-7,TRBV10-3,NA,CAISELGTEQYF,TGTGCCATCAGTGAGCTAGGGACCGAGCAGTACTTC
TRBD1,TRBJ2-7,TRBV6-5,few,CASGTGRVSYEQYF,TGTGCCAGCGGGACAGGAAGAGTGTCCTACGAGCAGTACTTC